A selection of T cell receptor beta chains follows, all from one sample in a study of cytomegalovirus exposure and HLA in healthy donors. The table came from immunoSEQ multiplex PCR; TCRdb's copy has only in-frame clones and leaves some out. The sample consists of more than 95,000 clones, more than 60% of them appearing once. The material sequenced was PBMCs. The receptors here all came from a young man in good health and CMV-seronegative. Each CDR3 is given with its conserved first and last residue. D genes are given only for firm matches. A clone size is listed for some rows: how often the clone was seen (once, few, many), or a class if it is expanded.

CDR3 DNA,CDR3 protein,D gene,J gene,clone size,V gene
TGTGCCAGCAGTTTGACAGGGGGCTCTGGGGCCAACGTCCTGACTTTC,CASSLTGGSGANVLTF,TRBD1,TRBJ2-6,-,TRBV27
TGTGCCAGCAAACTAGAGGGGACAGGCCTAGCCAAAAACATTCAGTACTTC,CASKLEGTGLAKNIQYF,TRBD1,TRBJ2-4,once,TRBV27
TGTGCCAGCAGCTTAAAGGACTCGTCTGAAGCTTTCTTT,CASSLKDSSEAFF,-,TRBJ1-1,-,TRBV7-9
TGTTCCAGCAGCTTAACAGATCAGCCCCAGCATTTT,CSSSLTDQPQHF,-,TRBJ1-5,-,TRBV7-9
TGTGCCAGCAGCAATCAACTAGCGGGAGGTGAGACCCAGTACTTC,CASSNQLAGGETQYF,TRBD2,TRBJ2-5,-,TRBV7-9
TGTGCCAGCAGCTCACAGGGGATTCCCTACGAGCAGTACTTC,CASSSQGIPYEQYF,TRBD1,TRBJ2-7,-,TRBV14
TGTGCCAGCAGCTTAGTAGCAGATACGCAGTATTTT,CASSLVADTQYF,-,TRBJ2-3,-,TRBV5-6
TGTGCCAGCCAACCACGAGATTATGGCTACACCTTC,CASQPRDYGYTF,-,TRBJ1-2,-,TRBV28
TGTGCCAGCAGCTTCGGACAGGGAGGTGAAAAACTGTTTTTT,CASSFGQGGEKLFF,TRBD1,TRBJ1-4,-,TRBV9
TGTGCCAGCAGCTTAGGTGGGAGCGGGGAGCTGTTTTTT,CASSLGGSGELFF,-,TRBJ2-2,few,TRBV7-8
TGTGCCAGCAGTTTTTACCCGGTGAACACTGAAGCTTTCTTT,CASSFYPVNTEAFF,-,TRBJ1-1,-,TRBV28
TGTGCCAGCAGCGTTGGGTTTGGGACAGCCTACGAGCAGTACTTC,CASSVGFGTAYEQYF,TRBD1,TRBJ2-7,-,TRBV7-8
TGTGCCAGTAGTATAGCCGCACCGAACCTTTTTACTACAGCGGGCGTCACAGATACGCAGTATTTT,CASSIAAPNLFTTAGVTDTQYF,-,TRBJ2-3,-,TRBV19
TGTGCCAGCAGCTTAGTACAGGGGAACACTGAAGCTTTCTTT,CASSLVQGNTEAFF,-,TRBJ1-1,-,TRBV11-2
TGTGCCTGGAGCGCGGGACAGGTGGAAAAACTGTTTTTT,CAWSAGQVEKLFF,TRBD1,TRBJ1-4,-,TRBV30
TGTGCCAGCAGCCCCGGGGTCCAGCTAAGTGGTGAGCAGTTCTTC,CASSPGVQLSGEQFF,-,TRBJ2-1,once,TRBV7-8
TGTGCCAGCAGTCAGTCCAGGGGGCTGGTCTATGGCTACACCTTC,CASSQSRGLVYGYTF,TRBD1,TRBJ1-2,-,TRBV9
TGTGCCAGCAGTTTAAGGGGGACAGGGGGCACCAGCAATCAGCCCCAGCATTTT,CASSLRGTGGTSNQPQHF,TRBD1,TRBJ1-5,once,TRBV27
TGCGCCACCGACCCGACAGGGGCTCCTGGGGCCAACGTCCTGACTTTC,CATDPTGAPGANVLTF,TRBD1,TRBJ2-6,few,TRBV10-2
TGTGCCAGCAGCCAAAGGACAGGGACGGGCAATAATTCACCCCTCCACTTT,CASSQRTGTGNNSPLHF,TRBD1,TRBJ1-6,few,TRBV7-6
TGTGCCAGCACCTGGACAGGGGGCTCCTACAATGAGCAGTTCTTC,CASTWTGGSYNEQFF,TRBD1,TRBJ2-1,-,TRBV5-6
TGTGCCTGGAGTGTACGACGCCGGGAGGGCTATGGCTACACCTTC,CAWSVRRREGYGYTF,-,TRBJ1-2,-,TRBV30
TGTGCCTGGAGTGTAGACAGGAACTCTGGAAACACCATATATTTT,CAWSVDRNSGNTIYF,-,TRBJ1-3,-,TRBV30
TGTGCCAGCAGCTTAGTCGGTGGCAATCAGCCCCAGCATTTT,CASSLVGGNQPQHF,-,TRBJ1-5,-,TRBV7-9
TGTGCCTGGAGTGTCGCAGGGAAGGATTCACCCCTCCACTTT,CAWSVAGKDSPLHF,-,TRBJ1-6,-,TRBV30
TGTGCCAGCAGCGGGCCCCGCCGGACTAGCGGGGTCTACGAGCAGTACTTC,CASSGPRRTSGVYEQYF,TRBD2,TRBJ2-7,-,TRBV7-8
TGCGCCAGCAGTGAGAGGATGGGGGGGGTACAAGGGTTTGATACGCAGTATTTT,CASSERMGGVQGFDTQYF,TRBD2,TRBJ2-3,-,TRBV10-2
TGCGCCAGCAGCTTAACAGGTAGGAACACTGAAGCTTTCTTT,CASSLTGRNTEAFF,-,TRBJ1-1,-,TRBV5-1
TGTGCCAGTAGTATAACAGGGTGGGACTATGGCTACACCTTC,CASSITGWDYGYTF,-,TRBJ1-2,-,TRBV19